The rows below give T cell receptor beta chains drawn from one sample of a study of cytomegalovirus exposure and HLA in healthy donors. TCRdb's table, derived via immunoSEQ multiplex PCR, lists solely in-frame clones and lacks some. The table records 150,000 to 200,000 clones, around 80% of them present only once. The specimen sequenced was PBMCs. All receptors come from a woman younger than 45 in good health and CMV-seropositive. Each CDR3 is given with its conserved first and last residue. D genes are given only for firm matches. A clone size is listed for some rows: how often the clone was seen (once, few, many), or a class if it is expanded.

>NA|TRBJ2-7|TRBV5-1|NA
TGCGCCAGCAGCCCAGCTGGGCAGGGCTACGAGCAGTACTTC
CASSPAGQGYEQYF
>NA|TRBJ2-3|TRBV6-5|TRBD1
TGTGCCAGCAGCAAGGGGGCGTATGGGACAGATACGCAGTATTTT
CASSKGAYGTDTQYF
>NA|TRBJ1-5|TRBV19|TRBD1
TGTGCCAGTAGTATGGAAGGGGGCGATCAGCCCCAGCATTTT
CASSMEGGDQPQHF
>once|TRBJ1-5|TRBV29-1|NA
TGCAGCGTTGACAGCTGGGGGCGCTTTGGCAATCAGCCCCAGCATTTT
CSVDSWGRFGNQPQHF
>NA|TRBJ1-2|TRBV7-9|NA
TGTGCCAGCAGCTCAACACGGGACATAATGAACTATGGCTACACCTTC
CASSSTRDIMNYGYTF
>few|TRBJ2-5|TRBV7-9|TRBD2
TGTGCCAGCAGCTTGCGGGAGGGCCCCGAGACCCAGTACTTC
CASSLREGPETQYF
>NA|TRBJ2-5|TRBV12-1|NA
TGTGCCAGCAGCTTTGGTAATAGCGTGGAGACCCAGTACTTC
CASSFGNSVETQYF
>NA|TRBJ2-1|TRBV2|NA
TGTGCCAGCAGTGAAGAGCGGACAGCGTTCTCCTACAATGAGCAGTTCTTC
CASSEERTAFSYNEQFF
>NA|TRBJ2-1|TRBV6-5|NA
TGTGCCAGCAGTCTAACAGGTAACGAGCAGTTCTTC
CASSLTGNEQFF
>NA|TRBJ2-5|TRBV11-2|TRBD1
TGTGCCAGCAGCCCCGACAGGGTGCAAGAGACCCAGTACTTC
CASSPDRVQETQYF
>NA|TRBJ1-4|TRBV2|NA
TGTGCCAGCAGTGAAGTAAGGGGTCCGGAAAAACTGTTTTTT
CASSEVRGPEKLFF
>NA|TRBJ1-6|TRBV6-5|TRBD1
TGTGCCAGCAGCGCGGGACAGAGGAATTCACCCCTCCACTTT
CASSAGQRNSPLHF
>NA|TRBJ1-2|TRBV19|NA
TGTGCCAGTACTCCGGACAGTTATGGCTACACCTTC
CASTPDSYGYTF
>NA|TRBJ1-4|TRBV7-2|NA
TGTGCCAGCAGCTCCGGCCAGGGCGGTGAAAAACTGTTTTTT
CASSSGQGGEKLFF
>few|TRBJ2-1|TRBV11-3|TRBD1
TGTGCCAGCAGCTTAGGACAGGGGGACGAGCAGTTCTTC
CASSLGQGDEQFF
>NA|TRBJ1-6|TRBV6-5|NA
TGTGCCAGCAGTTACGCTCCGGGACAAGATAATTCACCCCTCCACTTT
CASSYAPGQDNSPLHF
>NA|TRBJ1-2|TRBV27|NA
TGTGCCAGCAGTTTAGTAGGCGGCTATGGCTACACCTTC
CASSLVGGYGYTF
>few|TRBJ1-3|TRBV10-3|NA
TGTGCCATCAGTGAGCCCGATCGGGTTAGCTCTGGAAACACCATATATTTT
CAISEPDRVSSGNTIYF
>NA|TRBJ2-3|TRBV5-6|TRBD2
TGTGCCAGCAGTAGGGAGTGGCGGGAGATCCCAGATACGCAGTATTTT
CASSREWREIPDTQYF
>NA|TRBJ1-2|TRBV18|TRBD1
TGTGCCAGCTCACCATTGGGACAGCAGAACTATGGCTACACCTTC
CASSPLGQQNYGYTF
>NA|TRBJ2-5|TRBV11-2|TRBD2
TGTGCCAGCAGCTTAGATTTGACTAGCGGGGGGGCCGATCTCCAAGAGACCCAGTACTTC
CASSLDLTSGGADLQETQYF
>NA|TRBJ2-5|TRBV5-4|TRBD2
TGTGCCAGCAGCTTGGGGGGGGGACAAGAGACCCAGTACTTC
CASSLGGGQETQYF
>NA|TRBJ2-7|TRBV11-3|NA
TGTGCCAGCAGCTTCCCGGAGAGATCCTACGAGCAGTACTTC
CASSFPERSYEQYF
>NA|TRBJ1-3|TRBV18|TRBD1
TGTGCCAGCTCACAGGGGGCGCATATTGGAAACACCATATATTTT
CASSQGAHIGNTIYF
>NA|TRBJ1-3|TRBV7-8|NA
TGTGCCAGCAGCCTAGGAGTTGGAAACACCATATATTTT
CASSLGVGNTIYF
>NA|TRBJ1-5|TRBV2|TRBD1
TGTGCCAGCAGTGTTCAAGGGACAGGGGTCAATCAGCCCCAGCATTTT
CASSVQGTGVNQPQHF
>NA|TRBJ1-1|TRBV30|TRBD1
TGTGCCTGGAGTGTGGGGACAGGGACTGAAGCTTTCTTT
CAWSVGTGTEAFF
>NA|TRBJ1-4|TRBV9|TRBD1
TGTGCCAGCAGCGTAGAGAGGGGGCCTGGTGAAAAACTGTTTTTT
CASSVERGPGEKLFF
>NA|TRBJ1-1|TRBV4-3|TRBD1
TGCGCCAGCAGCCAAGGACAGGGGGCCGCTGAAGCTTTCTTT
CASSQGQGAAEAFF
>NA|TRBJ2-1|TRBV2|NA
TGTGCCAGCAGTGTTGCGGCCAGTCAAATCTTC
CASSVAASQIF
>NA|TRBJ2-2|TRBV5-5|TRBD1
TGTGCCAGCAGCGTCCGGGACAGGGGGCTCGTCACCGGGGAGCTGTTTTTT
CASSVRDRGLVTGELFF
>NA|TRBJ1-5|TRBV7-2|NA
TGTGCCAGCAGCCGTGACAGTTATCAGCCCCAGCATTTT
CASSRDSYQPQHF
>NA|TRBJ1-2|TRBV27|TRBD1
TGTGCCAGCAGTTTCCTAGGACAGGAGTCTAACTATGGCTACACCTTC
CASSFLGQESNYGYTF
>few|TRBJ1-2|TRBV4-2|TRBD1
TGTGCCAGCAGCCAAGATGGGACAGGAACTTATGGCTACACCTTC
CASSQDGTGTYGYTF
>NA|TRBJ1-5|TRBV2|TRBD1
TGTGCCAGCAGTGGATCCGCGGACAGGGGGCGTTATAGCAATCAGCCCCAGCATTTT
CASSGSADRGRYSNQPQHF
>NA|TRBJ2-3|TRBV2|TRBD2
TGTGCCAGCAACCCCCGCGGGGGGGTGGAAGTGGTTACCAGACACCCAGATACGCAGTATTTT
CASNPRGGVEVVTRHPDTQYF
>NA|TRBJ1-1|TRBV6-6|NA
TGTGCCAGCAGGGGAGGGGGTATGAACACTGAAGCTTTCTTT
CASRGGGMNTEAFF
>NA|TRBJ2-7|TRBV5-1|TRBD1
TGCGCCAGCAGCTTGGGGGGACAGTCCTACGAGCAGTACTTC
CASSLGGQSYEQYF
>NA|TRBJ1-4|TRBV5-1|NA
TGCGCCAGCAGCCGATCTGACGGGAATGAAAAACTGTTTTTT
CASSRSDGNEKLFF
>few|TRBJ2-3|TRBV11-3|TRBD2
TGTGCCAGTGTGAAGCGGGGCAACACAGATACGCAGTATTTT
CASVKRGNTDTQYF
>NA|TRBJ2-7|TRBV10-3|NA
TGTGCCATCAGTGACCAGGTACGTCCTGACGAGCAGTACTTC
CAISDQVRPDEQYF
>NA|TRBJ1-1|TRBV6-5|NA
TGTGCCAGCAGTACTACCGACCTGAACACTGAAGCTTTCTTT
CASSTTDLNTEAFF
>NA|TRBJ2-5|TRBV7-8|TRBD1
TGTGCCAGCAGCTCTCTCCGGGCAGGGGGCTATGAGACCCAGTACTTC
CASSSLRAGGYETQYF
>NA|TRBJ1-6|TRBV27|NA
TGTGCCAGCAAAGTCAGGGTTGGACCCCTCCACTTT
CASKVRVGPLHF
>NA|TRBJ2-4|TRBV9|NA
TGTGCCAACAGAGCTCTGGCCAAAAACATTCAGTACTTC
CANRALAKNIQYF
>NA|TRBJ2-5|TRBV11-2|NA
TGTGCCAGCAGCTCCTGGACTACCCAAGAGACCCAGTACTTC
CASSSWTTQETQYF
>NA|TRBJ2-5|TRBV7-8|TRBD2
TGTGCCAGCAGCTCTCCTCGGGGCGGGGGTAAAGAGACCCAGTACTTC
CASSSPRGGGKETQYF
>few|TRBJ1-2|TRBV15|NA
TGTGCCACCAGCAGAGATAGGACTTATGGCTACACCTTC
CATSRDRTYGYTF